This is a list of T cell receptor beta chains from one sample in a study of cytomegalovirus exposure and HLA in healthy donors. The method was immunoSEQ multiplex PCR; TCRdb's version includes in-frame clones alone and lacks a portion of them. Found here are approximately 100,000 clones; the top ten clones hold 15%. The sample was PBMCs. The receptors stem from a man in his forties or fifties in good health and CMV-seropositive. CDR3s include the opening cysteine and the closing phenylalanine or tryptophan.

v_call cdr3_aa
TRBV18 CASSPLGAGQNYGYTF
TRBV7-8 CASSYGTSGRFETQYF
TRBV2 CASSALSQNDQPQHF
TRBV5-8 CASSRIQGAEAFF
TRBV27 CASSLSGRGLRSGYTF
TRBV6-1 CASSETGIYGYTF
TRBV11-2 CASSDGGSFHNEQFF
TRBV6-5 CASREEAHGDTQYF
TRBV6-5 CASSYSRVAGNTIYF
TRBV6-6 CASSYSTPTSDEQFF
TRBV5-1 CASSFARQGPNEKLFF
TRBV7-9 CASSLAGETQYF
TRBV5-6 CASSWEVSRGTEAFF
TRBV4-2 CASSQRHFSPVAGGDEQFF
TRBV4-1 CASSPRDRGGGNTIYF
TRBV7-9 CASSSRASNSPYNEQFF
TRBV9 CASSLYPGVDEKLFF
TRBV9 CASSVDRSSYNEQFF
TRBV6-5 CASSYFPREVDNEQFF
TRBV11-3 CASSLRGTGELFF
TRBV7-8 CASSFGTGGTNEKLFF
TRBV6-5 CASSYTRTGVGGYTF
TRBV4-3 CASSQDREETQYF
TRBV10-2 CASSGRSGQPQHF
TRBV6-5 CASSYSPGQGFGYTF
TRBV4-1 CASSPGASSYEQYF